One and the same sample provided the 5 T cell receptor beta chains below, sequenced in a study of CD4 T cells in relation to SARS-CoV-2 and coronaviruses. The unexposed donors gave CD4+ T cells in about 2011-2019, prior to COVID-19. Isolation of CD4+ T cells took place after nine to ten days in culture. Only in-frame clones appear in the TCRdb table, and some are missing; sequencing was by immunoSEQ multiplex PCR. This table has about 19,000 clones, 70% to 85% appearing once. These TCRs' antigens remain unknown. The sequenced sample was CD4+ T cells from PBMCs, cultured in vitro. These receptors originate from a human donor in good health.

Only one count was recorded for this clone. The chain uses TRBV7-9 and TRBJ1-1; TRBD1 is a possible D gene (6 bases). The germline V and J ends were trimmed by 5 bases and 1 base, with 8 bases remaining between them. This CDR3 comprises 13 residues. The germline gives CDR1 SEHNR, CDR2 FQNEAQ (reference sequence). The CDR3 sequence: CASSTTGNTEAFF. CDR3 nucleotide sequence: TGTGCCAGCAGCACGACAGGGAACACTGAAGCTTTCTTT.

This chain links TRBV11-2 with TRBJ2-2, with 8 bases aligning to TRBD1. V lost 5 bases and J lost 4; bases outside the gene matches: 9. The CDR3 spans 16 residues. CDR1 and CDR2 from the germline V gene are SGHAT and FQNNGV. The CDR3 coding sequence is TGTGCCAGCAGCGTATCAGACAGGGGAATCACCGGGGAGCTGTTTTTT. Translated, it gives CASSVSDRGITGELFF.

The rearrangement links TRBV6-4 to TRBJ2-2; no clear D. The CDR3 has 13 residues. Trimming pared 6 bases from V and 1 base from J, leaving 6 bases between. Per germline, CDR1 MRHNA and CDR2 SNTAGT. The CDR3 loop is CASSPGNTGELFF. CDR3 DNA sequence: TGTGCCAGCAGCCCCGGGAACACCGGGGAGCTGTTTTTT.

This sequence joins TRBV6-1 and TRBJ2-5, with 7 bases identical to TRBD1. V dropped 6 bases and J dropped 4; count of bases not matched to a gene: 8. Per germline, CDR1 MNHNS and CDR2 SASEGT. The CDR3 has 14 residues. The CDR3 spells CASREQGTGETQYF. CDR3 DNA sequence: TGTGCCAGCAGAGAACAGGGGACGGGAGAGACCCAGTACTTC.

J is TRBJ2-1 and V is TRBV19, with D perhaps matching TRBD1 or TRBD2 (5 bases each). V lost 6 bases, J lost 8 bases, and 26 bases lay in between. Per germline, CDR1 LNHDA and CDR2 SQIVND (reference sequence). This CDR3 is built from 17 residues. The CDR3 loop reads CASRDLHLGRGVDEQFF. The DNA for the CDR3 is TGTGCCAGTAGGGACCTACATCTGGGTAGAGGGGTCGATGAGCAGTTCTTC. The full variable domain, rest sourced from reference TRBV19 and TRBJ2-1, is DGGITQSPKYLFRKEGQNVTLSCEQNLNHDAMYWYRQDPGQGLRLIYYSQIVNDFQKGDIAEGYSVSREKKESFPLTVTSAQKNPTAFYLCASRDLHLGRGVDEQFFGPGTRLTVL.